Below, 6 T cell receptor beta chains from the same sample are listed, as sequenced in a study of cytomegalovirus exposure and HLA in healthy donors (dated 2017 in TCRdb). The library was prepared using the immunoSEQ multiplex PCR assay. For the multiplex PCR, a mixture combining 60 forward primers for TCR Vbeta segments and 13 reverse primers for TCR Jbeta segments was used. Held by TCRdb, this immuneACCESS table contains in-frame sequences only and omits some clones. Under half of the omission traces to an unresolved V gene where checked; the cause of the rest is unknown. For this sample the table gives some 190,000 clones, of which roughly 73% were detected only once. Together, the top ten hold 2% to 2.5% of the sample. The sample comprised PBMCs. These receptor sequences come from a woman aged 30 to 39 in good health and CMV-seropositive.

J is TRBJ2-7 and V is TRBV11-2; a possible D gene is TRBD1 (6 bases). CDR3 length: 13 amino acids. Looked up from germline, CDR1 is SGHAT and CDR2 is FQNNGV. V lost 4 bases and J lost 3, with 10 bases in between. CDR3 in amino acids: CASSYGQNYEQYF. In DNA, the CDR3 is TGTGCCAGCAGCTATGGACAGAACTACGAGCAGTACTTC.

J is TRBJ2-2 and V is TRBV5-6; weak D call: TRBD1 (6 bases). Germline assignment: CDR1 SGHDT and CDR2 YYEEEE. This CDR3 is built from 15 residues. The ends were cut back, 7 bases at V and 4 bases at J, with 17 bases in the middle. CDR3 protein: CASRPLGAGTGELFF. In DNA form, the CDR3 reads TGTGCCAGCCGGCCTCTGGGGGCGGGCACCGGGGAGCTGTTTTTT.

This clone has more than one count but fewer than ten. The rearrangement links TRBV28 to TRBJ2-2; TRBD2 matches at 8 bases. The CDR3 sequence is 15 residues long. Trimming at V came to 5 bases and at J to 2 bases, leaving 4 bases not matched to a gene. Germline CDR1 MDHEN, CDR2 SYDVKM. CDR3 DNA: TGTGCCAGCAGTAATCTAGCGGGTAACACCGGGGAGCTGTTTTTT. This codes for CASSNLAGNTGELFF.

The chain recombines TRBV6-4 with TRBJ2-7; 9 bases map to TRBD2. The CDR3 length is 17 residues. Looked up from germline, CDR1 is MRHNA and CDR2 is SNTAGT. V lost 0 bases and J lost 0; bases outside the gene matches: 6. The CDR3 DNA sequence: TGTGCCAGCAGTGACTCGAGGGCGGGGGGGACCTCCTACGAGCAGTACTTC. Residues: CASSDSRAGGTSYEQYF.

For this clone: The sample holds other DNA sequences that translate to the same CDR3. The chain recombines TRBV5-1 with TRBJ2-2; maybe TRBD1 (5 bases). The length of the CDR3 is 11 residues. Germline V gene data show CDR1 as SGHRS and CDR2 as YFSETQ. Trimming shortened V by 4 bases and J by 10 bases, and 8 bases separated the two germline ends. CDR3 sequence (DNA): TGCGCCAGCAGCCTAGGGGAGGAGCTGTTTTTT. Amino acid sequence: CASSLGEELFF.

This rearrangement joins TRBV7-2 to TRBJ2-5, with 10 bases that match TRBD2. V lost 5 bases, J lost 5 bases, and 8 bases stayed unmatched. CDR1 and CDR2 (germline): SGHTA, FQGNSA. The CDR3 length is 15 residues. CDR3 protein: CASSLTSGRSETQYF. In DNA, the CDR3 is TGTGCCAGCAGCCTGACTAGCGGGCGGAGCGAGACCCAGTACTTC.